This T cell receptor (beta chain) was sequenced for a study of shared clonotypes between healthy human individuals. Turning to the study itself: Donor composition was a couple of women and a few men, aged 18 to 49.

The assay was run at deep level. Clones were read by immunoSEQ multiplex PCR, and TCRdb kept only the in-frame ones, dropping some. The sample consists of 530,000 or so clones, about 75% of them appearing once. Worth noting for this clone: As yet, its antigen is unknown.

Study-wide results and caveats: Limitation of the genetic and exposure-history diversity represented came from the few donors.

What was sequenced was PBMCs. This sequence was found in a middle-aged woman in good health. Some clones in this sample may be carry-over from other donors' samples.

In nucleotides, the CDR3 is TGTGCCAGCAGCTCTAGTGAGGGAGAGACCCAGTACTTC. Its protein is CASSSSEGETQYF. The J gene is TRBJ2-5, the V gene TRBV5-4, with a weak D call TRBD2 (5 bases). From germline, CDR1 is SGHNT and CDR2 YYREEE (reference sequence). V was trimmed by 3 bases and J by 4 bases, leaving 10 bases between them. This CDR3 comprises 13 residues.